This entry describes one T cell receptor beta chain. There is no known antigen for this receptor. The sample holds no much larger clone one base away, and base qualities are not on file. CDR3 length: 14 amino acids, cysteine to phenylalanine. The CDR3 DNA has 42 bases and is translated from base 1. As encoded in the germline V gene, CDR1 is MDHEN while CDR2 is SYDVKM. V is clipped by 4 bases and J by 5 bases, and the sequence between their germline boundaries is 14 bases long. This record comes from a study of shared clonotypes between healthy human individuals (dated by TCRdb to about 2020). Background for the entire study: The cohort included a few men and a couple of women between 18 and 49 years of age. Each donor's leukapheresis produced roughly between roughly 0.94 and 9.5 billion PBMCs. The study deeply sequenced blood TCR repertoires of about five healthy adults to estimate repertoire size and the extent of clonotype sharing between individuals. To increase sequencing depth and limit assay-specific biases, different laboratories used diverse techniques to prepare libraries and sequence TCR repertoires. For each donor, CD4 naive and CD4 memory were each run on three plates, CD8 naive on two plates, and CD8 memory on one plate. Overall study results and their limits: Around 5.4% of naive CD4, 3.5% of naive CD8, 2.3% of memory CD4, and 0.4% of memory CD8 clonotypes were shared across a handful of donors. Incomplete sequencing was indicated by rarefaction of sorted-subset datasets, despite the large sequencing depth. Sampling was limited to blood, and TCR repertoires in tissue likely differ from TCR repertoires in blood. Naive subsets generally had larger estimated clonotype richness than memory subsets did. Pairwise subsampling indicated that sequencing depth was expected to affect the degree of clonotype sharing among donors. Clonotypes shared by all four sorted-subset donors showed higher generation probabilities than non-shared clonotypes. Because the study included a small number of donors, the genetic and exposure-history diversity represented was limited.

TCR CDR3 regions were amplified from genomic DNA by multiplex PCR using the deep immunoSEQ assay. Extracted genomic DNA from each cell subset was spread evenly across all wells of several immunoSEQ 96-well plates, with each plate serving as a replicate. For sorted subsets, approximately 200 ng of genomic DNA, equivalent to roughly 33,000 T cell genomes, went into each replicate PCR. The purified libraries were quantified using a Qubit 3.0 fluorometer, sized with a Bioanalyzer 2100, and then quantified again using the KAPA Library Quantification kit. A separate single-read 150-cycle Illumina NextSeq 550 flow cell was used to sequence each immunoSEQ 96-well plate. As for the original processing: Because the immunoSEQ output included only junctional sequences and no quality scores, the filtering could not be the same as the filtering used for full-length reads. Sequences were annotated with PyIR, a Python wrapper for IgBLAST v1.9, using IMGT germline references to assign V/J genes and CDR3. Reads were filtered out if the reads had weak V/J assignments (E-value above 1e-6), no CDR3, stop codons, out-of-frame junctions, or ambiguous translated residues. V3J clonotypes were defined as sequences sharing the same inferred V gene, J gene, and CDR3 amino acid sequence. Percentage overlap between repertoires was calculated by dividing the number of shared unique clonotypes by the size of the smaller repertoire. RTK rarefaction, the Chao1 estimator, and Recon v2.1 estimates of unobserved clonotypes were used to assess repertoire richness. OLGA was used to compute generation probabilities for all TCRbeta clonotypes that the gDNA method yielded from several donors. TCRdb stores this immuneACCESS table with in-frame sequences only. Part of the clones is absent; in the studies checked, under half of the shortfall reflects unresolved V genes, and no reason is known for the rest. V, J and clone size are taken as reported in that table, and D and trimming were inferred from the DNA itself. The sample includes about 1,900,000 clones, with just under 95% observed a single time. In total, the top ten clones hold approximately 1.2% of the sample.

CD8 naive samples were obtained by positive selection for CCR7 among CD45RO-negative cells, yielding a CD45RA+CCR7+ population from which TemRA cells were excluded. The donors were healthy, HIV-negative adults who had no recently reported acute infections or vaccinations. Every donor was a Caucasian adult living in Nashville, Tennessee, USA. Blood was collected by leukapheresis, and PBMCs were isolated by Ficoll-Histopaque density gradient centrifugation and then cryopreserved in liquid nitrogen vapor phase. Analytical flow cytometry was used to check the purity and quantity of every magnetically sorted T cell population. Genomic DNA was isolated from every sorted fraction and measured by UV absorbance on a Nanodrop 2000c.

What was sequenced was naive CD8+ T cells sorted from blood. In light of the paper, this sample's cell subset or site label describes: CD45RA+CCR7+. The chain is made from TRBV28 and TRBJ1-1, with the identity of the D gene unclear. The clonotype was recovered from a man in his late teens or twenties in good health. The CDR3 is CASSWSGSGTEAFF. Here is the DNA: TGTGCCAGCAGTTGGAGTGGGAGCGGGACTGAAGCTTTCTTT.